The present T cell receptor (beta chain) was sequenced within a study of T cell changes during pregnancy in multiple sclerosis. Germline-derived CDR1 and CDR2 are SNHLY and FYNNEI. This CDR3 has 16 residues. The V end was cut by 5 bases, the J end by 0 bases, with 13 bases between. Using immunoSEQ multiplex PCR, the repertoire was profiled, and TCRdb retains in-frame clones only, with some absent. The sample holds around 21,000 clones, 85% to 90% seen once. Source: CD8+ T cells from peripheral blood mononuclear cells, taken in the first trimester of pregnancy. This clonotype was sampled from a female donor with multiple sclerosis, enrolled in a pregnancy study. The chain joins TRBV2 to TRBJ2-2; possibly TRBD1 for D (5 bases). The CDR3: CASSKQGNPNTGELFF. The CDR3 DNA follows: TGTGCCAGCAGTAAGCAGGGCAACCCGAACACCGGGGAGCTGTTTTTT. Looking up the rest from reference TRBV2 and TRBJ2-2 gives the full variable domain: EPEVTQTPSHQVTQMGQEVILRCVPISNHLYFYWYRQILGQKVEFLVSFYNNEISEKSEIFDDQFSVERPDGSNFTLKIRSTKLEDSAMYFCASSKQGNPNTGELFFGEGSRLTVL.